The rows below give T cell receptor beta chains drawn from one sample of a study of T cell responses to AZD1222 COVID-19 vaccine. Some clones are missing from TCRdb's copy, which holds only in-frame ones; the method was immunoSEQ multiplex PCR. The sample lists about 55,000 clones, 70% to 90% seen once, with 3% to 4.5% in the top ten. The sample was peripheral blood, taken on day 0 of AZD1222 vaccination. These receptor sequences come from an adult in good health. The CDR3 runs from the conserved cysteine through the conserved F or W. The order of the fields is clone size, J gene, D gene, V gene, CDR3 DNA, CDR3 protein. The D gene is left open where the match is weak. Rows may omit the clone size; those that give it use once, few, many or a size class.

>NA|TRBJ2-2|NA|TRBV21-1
TGTGCCAGCACCCAGCGGGGGGGCGGGGAGCTGTTTTTT
CASTQRGGGELFF
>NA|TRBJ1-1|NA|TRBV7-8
TGTGCCAGCAGCTTAGCGGAAGGGGGGGGCACTGAAGCTTTCTTT
CASSLAEGGGTEAFF
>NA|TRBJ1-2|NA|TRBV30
TGTGCCTGGAATACTGGGCAGTACTATGGCTACACCTTC
CAWNTGQYYGYTF
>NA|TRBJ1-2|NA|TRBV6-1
TGTGCCAGCAGTGAAGGCAGAGGGGGCTATGGCTACACCTTC
CASSEGRGGYGYTF
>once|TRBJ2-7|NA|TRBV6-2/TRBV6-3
TGTGCCAGCAGTTCAACCTTGGGAGACAGTTCCTACGAGCAGTACTTC
CASSSTLGDSSYEQYF
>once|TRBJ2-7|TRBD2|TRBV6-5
TGTGCCAGCAGTTCTAAAATGGGGGGGTACGAGCAGTACTTC
CASSSKMGGYEQYF
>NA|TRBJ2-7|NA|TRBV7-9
TGTGCCAGCAGCGCTCAGGGGTACGAGCAGTACTTC
CASSAQGYEQYF
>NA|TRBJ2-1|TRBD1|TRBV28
TGTGCCAGCAGTTCACCCGGGACAGGGGGCGGTGAGCAGTTCTTC
CASSSPGTGGGEQFF
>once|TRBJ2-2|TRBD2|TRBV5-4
TGTGCCAGCAGGCTAGCGGGGTCAGCGAACACCGGGGAGCTGTTTTTT
CASRLAGSANTGELFF
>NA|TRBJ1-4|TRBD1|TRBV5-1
TGCGCCAGCAGCGTTACAGGGGTGCTTAATGAAAAACTGTTTTTT
CASSVTGVLNEKLFF